Shown below are 2 T cell receptor beta chains from a single sample sequenced in a study of blood T cell repertoires in COVID-19. The repertoire was sequenced with immunoSEQ multiplex PCR; TCRdb's copy has only in-frame clones and lacks some. Of approximately 350,000 clones listed, more than 80% are singletons. Sequenced: PBMCs or T cells enriched from blood (not recorded which). Receptors were obtained from a man between 18 and 29 years old who had recovered from COVID-19.

This clone occurred once. The identical CDR3 is also encoded by other nucleotide sequences in the sample. This chain links TRBV5-8 with TRBJ1-4, with 7 positions matching TRBD1. Germline assignment: CDR1 SGHTS and CDR2 YDEGEE. The CDR3 totals 14 residues. V was clipped by 0 bases and J by 7 bases; unmatched bases: 3. The CDR3 region has the DNA TGTGCCAGCAGCTTGGGACAGGGAGGTGAAAAACTGTTTTTT. Translating it yields CASSLGQGGEKLFF.

The chain carries TRBV7-2 and TRBJ2-5; no clear D gene. CDR1 is SGHTA, CDR2 FQGNSA, per germline. The V and J ends lost 5 bases and 0 bases respectively, with 7 bases between them. This CDR3 contains 13 residues. CDR3 loop: CASSVRYQETQYF. CDR3 sequence (DNA): TGTGCCAGCAGCGTGCGTTACCAAGAGACCCAGTACTTC. The whole variable domain, filled in from reference TRBV7-2 and TRBJ2-5, reads GAGVSQSPSNKVTEKGKDVELRCDPISGHTALYWYRQSLGQGLEFLIYFQGNSAPDKSGLPSDRFSAERTGGSVSTLTIQRTQQEDSAVYLCASSVRYQETQYFGPGTRLLVL.